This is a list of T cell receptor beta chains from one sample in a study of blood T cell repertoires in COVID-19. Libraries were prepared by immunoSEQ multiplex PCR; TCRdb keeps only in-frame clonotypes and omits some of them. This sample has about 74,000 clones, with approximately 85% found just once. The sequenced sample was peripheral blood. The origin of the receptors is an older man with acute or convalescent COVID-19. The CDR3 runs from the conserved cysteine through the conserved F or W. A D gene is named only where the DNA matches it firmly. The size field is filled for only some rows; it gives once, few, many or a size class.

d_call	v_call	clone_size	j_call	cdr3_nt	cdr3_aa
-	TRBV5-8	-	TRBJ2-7	TGTGCCAGCAGCTTCAGGGGCAACGACTACGAGCAGTACTTC	CASSFRGNDYEQYF
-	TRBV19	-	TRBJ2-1	TGTGCCAGTACCGATGCGGGGCGGATGAATGAGCAGTTCTTC	CASTDAGRMNEQFF
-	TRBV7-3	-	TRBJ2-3	TGTGCCAGCAGCCCAAGGGGGTCTAGCACAGATACGCAGTATTTT	CASSPRGSSTDTQYF
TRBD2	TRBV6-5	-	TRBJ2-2	TGTGCCAGTCAAAATGGCGGGAGTGGCACCGGGGAGCTGTTTTTT	CASQNGGSGTGELFF
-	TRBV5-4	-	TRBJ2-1	TGTGCCAGCAGCATGATTGGGTCGGGTGAGCAGTTCTTC	CASSMIGSGEQFF
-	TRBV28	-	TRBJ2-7	TGTGCCAGCAGTTTATCGCCCAGGGGTCCTACCTACGAGCAGTACTTC	CASSLSPRGPTYEQYF
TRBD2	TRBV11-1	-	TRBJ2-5	TGTGCCAGCAGCTTATATCCCGGGGGGTATGAGACCCAGTACTTC	CASSLYPGGYETQYF
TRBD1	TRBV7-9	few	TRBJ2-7	TGTGCCAGCAGCCCATTGCGGGGACAGGGGGCCCCGAGGGAGCAGTACTTC	CASSPLRGQGAPREQYF
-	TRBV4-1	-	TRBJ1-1	TGCGCCAGCAGCCAAGATCGGGTGGGCACTGAAGCTTTCTTT	CASSQDRVGTEAFF
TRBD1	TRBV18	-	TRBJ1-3	TGTGCCAGCTCCCAACTGGGACAGGGCCCTGGAAACACCATATATTTT	CASSQLGQGPGNTIYF
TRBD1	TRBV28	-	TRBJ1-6	TGTGCCAGCAGTTTAAGGACAGGTGGTAATTCACCCCTCCACTTT	CASSLRTGGNSPLHF
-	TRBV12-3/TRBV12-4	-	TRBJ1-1	TGTGCCAGCAGTTTATGGCAGAACACTGAAGCTTTCTTT	CASSLWQNTEAFF
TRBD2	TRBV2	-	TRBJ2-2	TGTGCCAGCAGTTTTCGCTCTAGCGGGGGGCTAAACACCGGGGAGCTGTTTTTT	CASSFRSSGGLNTGELFF
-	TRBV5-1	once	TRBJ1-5	TGCGCCAGCAGCTTGTTGGGGCTGGATCAGCCCCAGCATTTT	CASSLLGLDQPQHF
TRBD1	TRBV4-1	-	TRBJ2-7	TGCGCCAGCAGCCAAGATATGAGGACAGGACCCTACGAGCAGTACTTC	CASSQDMRTGPYEQYF
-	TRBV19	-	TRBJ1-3	TGTGCCAGTAGTCTCGAGGCTGGAAACACCATATATTTT	CASSLEAGNTIYF
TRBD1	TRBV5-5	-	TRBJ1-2	TGTGCCAGCAGCGTTGGGACAGGGGGAATTAACTATGGCTACACCTTC	CASSVGTGGINYGYTF
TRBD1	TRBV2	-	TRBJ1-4	TGTGCCAGCAGGGAAGACCCGGGACAGCTGTTTTTT	CASREDPGQLFF
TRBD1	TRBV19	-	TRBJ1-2	TGTGCCAGTAATGGACAGGAGACGAGAAGCTTATATGGCTACACCTTC	CASNGQETRSLYGYTF
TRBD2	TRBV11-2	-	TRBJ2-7	TGTGCCAGCAGCTTAAGCCAGCGGGAGAGTGAGCAGTACTTC	CASSLSQRESEQYF
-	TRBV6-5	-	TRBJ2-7	TGTGCCAGCAGTTACCCCCTCAGCTACGAGCAGTACTTC	CASSYPLSYEQYF
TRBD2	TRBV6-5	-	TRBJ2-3	TGTGCCAGCACCGGACTAGCGGGAGGGATAGATACGCAGTATTTT	CASTGLAGGIDTQYF
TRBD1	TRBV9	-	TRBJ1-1	TGTGCCAGCAGCCCCCGGGACAGGATGAACACTGAAGCTTTCTTT	CASSPRDRMNTEAFF
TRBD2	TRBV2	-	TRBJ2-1	TGTGCCAGCAGTGACTGGGGGACTAACAACGAGCAGTTCTTC	CASSDWGTNNEQFF
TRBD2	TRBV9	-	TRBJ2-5	TGTGCCAGCAGCCCGGCTCTTGGACTAGCGGGAGTAGAGACCCAGTACTTC	CASSPALGLAGVETQYF
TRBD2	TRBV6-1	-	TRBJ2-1	TGTGCCAGCAGTGAAGCGGGACTACTCGAGGATGAGCAGTTCTTC	CASSEAGLLEDEQFF